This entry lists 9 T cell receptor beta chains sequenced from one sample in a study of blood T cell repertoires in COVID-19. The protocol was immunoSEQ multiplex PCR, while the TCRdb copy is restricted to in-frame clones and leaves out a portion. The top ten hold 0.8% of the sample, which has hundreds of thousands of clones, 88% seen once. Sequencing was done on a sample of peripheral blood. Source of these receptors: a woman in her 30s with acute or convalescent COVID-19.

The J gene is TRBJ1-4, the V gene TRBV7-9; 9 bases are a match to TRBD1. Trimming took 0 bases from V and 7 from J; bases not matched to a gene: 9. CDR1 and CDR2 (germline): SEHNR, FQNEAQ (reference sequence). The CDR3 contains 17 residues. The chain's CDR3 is CASSLALGQGGSEKLFF. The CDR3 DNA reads TGTGCCAGCAGCTTAGCGTTGGGACAGGGAGGGAGTGAAAAACTGTTTTTT.

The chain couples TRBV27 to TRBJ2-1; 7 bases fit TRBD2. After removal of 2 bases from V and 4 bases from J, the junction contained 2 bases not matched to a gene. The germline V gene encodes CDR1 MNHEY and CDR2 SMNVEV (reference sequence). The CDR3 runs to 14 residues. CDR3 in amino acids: CASSLGGRYNEQFF. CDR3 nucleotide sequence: TGTGCCAGCAGTTTAGGCGGGAGATACAATGAGCAGTTCTTC.

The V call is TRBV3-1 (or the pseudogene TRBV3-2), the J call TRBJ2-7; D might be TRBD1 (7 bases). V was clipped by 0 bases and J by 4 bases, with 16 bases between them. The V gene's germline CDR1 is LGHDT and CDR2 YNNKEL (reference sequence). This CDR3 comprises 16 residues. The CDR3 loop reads CASSQDHGAGGYEQYF. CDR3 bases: TGTGCCAGCAGCCAAGATCACGGGGCAGGGGGGTACGAGCAGTACTTC.

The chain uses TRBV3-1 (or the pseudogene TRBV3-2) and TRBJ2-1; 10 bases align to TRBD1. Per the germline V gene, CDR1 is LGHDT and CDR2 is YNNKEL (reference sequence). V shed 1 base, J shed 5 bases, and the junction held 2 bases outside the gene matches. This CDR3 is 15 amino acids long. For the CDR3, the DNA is TGTGCCAGCAGCCAAGGGACAGGGGGGAACAATGAGCAGTTCTTC. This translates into CASSQGTGGNNEQFF.

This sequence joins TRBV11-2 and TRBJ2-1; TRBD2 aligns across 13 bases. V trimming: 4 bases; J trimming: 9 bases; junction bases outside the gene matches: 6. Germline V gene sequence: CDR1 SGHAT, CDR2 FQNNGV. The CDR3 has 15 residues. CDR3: CASSSGLAGEFEQFF. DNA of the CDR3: TGTGCCAGCAGCTCCGGACTAGCGGGAGAGTTTGAGCAGTTCTTC.

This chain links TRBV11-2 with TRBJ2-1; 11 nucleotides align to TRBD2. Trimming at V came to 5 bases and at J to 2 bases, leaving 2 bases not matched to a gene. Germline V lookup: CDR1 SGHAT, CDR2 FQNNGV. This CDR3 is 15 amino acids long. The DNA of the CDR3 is TGTGCCAGCAGCCAACTAGCGGGAGCCTACAATGAGCAGTTCTTC. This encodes CASSQLAGAYNEQFF.

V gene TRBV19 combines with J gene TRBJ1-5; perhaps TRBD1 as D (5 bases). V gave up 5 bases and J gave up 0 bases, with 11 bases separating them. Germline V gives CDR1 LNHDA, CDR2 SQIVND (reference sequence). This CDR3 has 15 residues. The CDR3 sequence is CASSYRQYSNQPQHF. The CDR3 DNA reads TGTGCCAGTAGTTATAGACAGTATAGCAATCAGCCCCAGCATTTT.

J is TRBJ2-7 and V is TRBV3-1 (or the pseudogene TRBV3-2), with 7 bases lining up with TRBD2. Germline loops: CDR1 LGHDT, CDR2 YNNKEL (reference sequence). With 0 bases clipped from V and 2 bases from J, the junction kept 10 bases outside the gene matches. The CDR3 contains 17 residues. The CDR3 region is CASSQDWGGRAAYEQYF. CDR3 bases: TGTGCCAGCAGCCAAGATTGGGGGGGGAGGGCTGCCTACGAGCAGTACTTC.

CDR3: CASSRQGRNEKLFF. CDR3 nucleotide sequence: TGTGCCAGTAGTCGACAGGGGCGGAATGAAAAACTGTTTTTT. The chain couples TRBV19 to TRBJ1-4; 8 positions match TRBD1. This CDR3 contains 14 residues. V dropped 5 bases and J dropped 5; count of bases not matched to a gene: 4. CDR1 and CDR2 (germline): LNHDA, SQIVND (reference sequence).